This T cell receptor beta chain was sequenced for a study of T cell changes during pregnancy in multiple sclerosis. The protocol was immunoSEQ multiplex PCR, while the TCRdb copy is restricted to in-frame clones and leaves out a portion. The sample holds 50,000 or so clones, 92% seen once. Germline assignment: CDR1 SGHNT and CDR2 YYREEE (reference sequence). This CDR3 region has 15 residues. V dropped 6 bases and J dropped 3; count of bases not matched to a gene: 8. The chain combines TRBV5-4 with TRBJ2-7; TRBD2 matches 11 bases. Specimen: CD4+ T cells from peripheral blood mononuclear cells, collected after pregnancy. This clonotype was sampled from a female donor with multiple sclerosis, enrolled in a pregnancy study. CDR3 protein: CASTDSGRAGYEQYF. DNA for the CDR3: TGTGCCAGCACCGATAGCGGGAGGGCCGGCTACGAGCAGTACTTC.